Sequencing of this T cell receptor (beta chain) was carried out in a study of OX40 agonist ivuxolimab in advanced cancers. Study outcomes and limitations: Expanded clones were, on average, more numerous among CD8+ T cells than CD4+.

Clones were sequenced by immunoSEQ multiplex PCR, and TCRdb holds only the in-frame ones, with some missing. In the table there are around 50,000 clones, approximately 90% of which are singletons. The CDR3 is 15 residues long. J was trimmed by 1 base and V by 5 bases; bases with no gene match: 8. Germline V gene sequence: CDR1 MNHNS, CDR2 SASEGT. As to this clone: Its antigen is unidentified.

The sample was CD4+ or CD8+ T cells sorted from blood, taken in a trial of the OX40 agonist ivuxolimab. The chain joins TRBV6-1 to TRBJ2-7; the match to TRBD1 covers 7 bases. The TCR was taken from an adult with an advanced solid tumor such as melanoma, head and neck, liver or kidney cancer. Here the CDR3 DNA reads TGTGCCAGCAGTACCCGACAGGGAAGTTCCTACGAGCAGTACTTC. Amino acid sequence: CASSTRQGSSYEQYF.